Listed here are 32 T cell receptor beta chains from one sample, sequenced in a study of T cells in Graves' hyperthyroidism and ophthalmopathy. Regions amplified from RNA transcripts were the TCR beta CDR3 regions. The HTBI primer set served for first-round RT-PCR of the TCR CDR3. Via MiXCR, TCRdb re-called the multiplex PCR reads, giving one row per CDR3 protein. The data contain under 550,000 distinct CDR3 sequences, just under 20% of them seen just once; the ten biggest clones take up 47%. Material for sequencing was blood. All receptors derive from a man aged 40-49 years with Graves' ophthalmopathy.

V and J are TRBV10-3 and TRBJ2-3, with 8 bases that match TRBD2. The CDR3 is 16 residues long. V was clipped by 6 bases and J by 0 bases; unmatched bases: 8. Germline CDR1 and CDR2: ENHRY and SYGVKD. CDR3 region: CAIRTSGQSSTDTQYF. The CDR3 DNA follows: TGTGCCATCAGAACTAGCGGCCAATCTAGCACAGATACGCAGTATTTT.

This chain connects TRBV12-5 to TRBJ1-1, with a weak D call TRBD1 (5 bases). The CDR3 is made up of 14 amino acids. Germline V gives CDR1 LGHNT, CDR2 FRNRAP. V lost 5 bases and J 8 bases, leaving 18 bases between the germline ends. CDR3 residues: CASGPPRQEGEAFF. In DNA form, the CDR3 reads TGTGCTAGTGGTCCCCCGAGGCAAGAGGGGGAAGCTTTCTTT.

In its sample, this clonotype was seen many times. The rearrangement links TRBV7-9 to TRBJ1-5; D remains unclear. V shed 3 bases and J shed 3 bases, with 9 bases lying between them. Per germline, CDR1 SEHNR and CDR2 FQNEAQ (reference sequence). The CDR3 is made up of 14 amino acids. The CDR3 nucleotides are TGTGCCAGCAGCTTTAACGGAAACAATCAGCCCCAGCATTTT. It translates to CASSFNGNNQPQHF.

The table lists this clonotype with many counts. The gene calls are TRBV2 and TRBJ1-1; D unclear. Germline CDR1 reads SNHLY; CDR2 reads FYNNEI. Trimming left V 6 bases short and J 6 bases short, with 20 bases between. There are 15 residues in the CDR3. For the CDR3, the DNA is TGTGCCAGCAGCGACCCTGGCAAGGTTTACTCTGAAGCTTTCTTT. Its protein is CASSDPGKVYSEAFF. The whole variable domain, filled in from reference TRBV2 and TRBJ1-1, reads EPEVTQTPSHQVTQMGQEVILRCVPISNHLYFYWYRQILGQKVEFLVSFYNNEISEKSEIFDDQFSVERPDGSNFTLKIRSTKLEDSAMYFCASSDPGKVYSEAFFGQGTRLTVV.

The genes are TRBV7-2 and TRBJ2-3; no clear D. This CDR3 spans 12 amino acids. Looked up from germline, CDR1 is SGHTA and CDR2 is FQGNSA. V lost 3 bases and J lost 6, with 7 bases in between. CDR3 nucleotide sequence: TGTGCCAGCAGCTTCCGGATCGATACGCAGTATTTT. This translates into CASSFRIDTQYF.

About this clonotype itself: Being one base from a much bigger clone, this may be a read error. The chain recombines TRBV3-1 with TRBJ2-7, with a possible D match to TRBD1 (5 bases). The J call may be faulty, since TRBJ2-1 better matches the DNA end. The CDR3 length is 16 residues. Germline V gene data show CDR1 as LGHDT and CDR2 as YNNKEL (reference sequence). The CDR3 region has the DNA TGTGCCAGCAGCCAAGGGGGCAGGGTGGAAGGGTACGAGCAGTTCTTC. Translation: CASSQGGRVEGYEQFF.

The CDR3 nucleotides read TGTGCCAGCAGCGTCAGAGGGGGTTCCTGGGATGGCTACACCTTC. Translating gives CASSVRGGSWDGYTF. V and J are TRBV13 and TRBJ1-2; the D gene is possibly TRBD1 (6 bases). Per germline, CDR1 PRHDT and CDR2 FYEKMQ (reference sequence). This CDR3 comprises 15 residues. Trimming took off 5 bases at V and 6 bases at J, with 19 bases between the two ends.

J is TRBJ2-1 and V is TRBV9; D possibly corresponds to TRBD1 (5 bases). V lost 0 bases to trimming and J lost 10 bases, with 14 bases between them. The length of the CDR3 is 14 residues. The V gene's germline CDR1 is SGDLS and CDR2 YYNGEE. The CDR3 here is CASSVADTLGEQFF. The CDR3 nucleotides read TGTGCCAGCAGCGTAGCGGACACCCTTGGCGAGCAGTTCTTC.

This clonotype has just a few counts. The chain recombines TRBV5-1 with TRBJ2-3; 10 bases align to TRBD1. Germline loops: CDR1 SGHRS, CDR2 YFSETQ. Trimming cost V 8 bases and J 0 bases; bases outside gene matches: 3. The CDR3 covers 14 residues. CDR3 region: CASRTGGSTDTQYF. CDR3 sequence (DNA): TGCGCCAGTCGGACAGGGGGGAGCACAGATACGCAGTATTTT.

Ten or more counts support this clonotype. The chain combines TRBV12-3 or TRBV12-4 with TRBJ1-5; D remains unclear. This CDR3 spans 13 amino acids. V shed 2 bases and J shed 7 bases, with 9 bases lying between them. As DNA, the CDR3 is TGTGCCAGCAGTTTACAGGATCAGCAGCCCCAGCATTTT. It yields the protein CASSLQDQQPQHF.

This clonotype has just a few counts. One end of the junction does not line up with germline, which may come from a read error. The gene calls are TRBV30 and TRBJ1-5, with TRBD1 matching 9 bases. This CDR3 has 14 amino acids. Looked up from germline, CDR1 is GTSNPN and CDR2 is SVGIG (reference sequence). In nucleotides, the CDR3 is TGTGCCTGGAGTACCGGACAGGGGAATCGGCCCCAGCATTTT. It translates to CAWSTGQGNRPQHF.

This clonotype was observed many times. The rearrangement links TRBV4-2 to TRBJ1-1, with D unresolved. Germline V gene sequence: CDR1 LGHNA, CDR2 YNFKEQ. V lost 0 bases and J 5 bases, leaving 13 bases between the germline ends. This CDR3 is built from 15 residues. The CDR3 DNA reads TGTGCCAGCAGCCAAGAAGAGCATTCGGAAACTGAAGCTTTCTTT. This encodes CASSQEEHSETEAFF.

Note on this clonotype: A read error may explain this, as a much larger clone is one base away. J is TRBJ2-3 and V is TRBV18; D tentatively fits TRBD1 or TRBD2 (5 bases each). Germline-derived CDR1 and CDR2 are KGHSH and LQKENI. This CDR3 region has 16 residues. V gave up 6 bases and J gave up 2 bases, with 18 bases separating them. The CDR3 DNA follows: TGTGCCAGCTCGCCGACCGGGGCAGGAGTCACAGATACGCAGTATTTT. The encoded protein is CASSPTGAGVTDTQYF.

This clonotype was detected only a few times. This chain links TRBV5-4 with TRBJ1-5; maybe TRBD1 (6 bases). Germline V gene data show CDR1 as SGHNT and CDR2 as YYREEE (reference sequence). The CDR3 is 14 residues long. V was pared by 1 base and J by 6 bases, with 11 bases between. CDR3 amino acids: CASSLTGKAQPQHF. Written as DNA, the CDR3 is TGTGCCAGCAGCTTGACAGGGAAGGCTCAGCCCCAGCATTTT.

There are a few counts of this clonotype. The chain is built from TRBV3-1 and TRBJ1-1, with no clear D. CDR3 length: 16 residues. The ends were cut back, 1 base at V and 4 bases at J, with 16 bases in the middle. Germline-derived CDR1 and CDR2 are LGHDT and YNNKEL (reference sequence). In DNA, the CDR3 is TGTGCCAGCAGCCAAGGCTTGGGGTTGGGAGGCACTGAAGCTTTCTTT. Translating gives CASSQGLGLGGTEAFF.

This clonotype showed up just a few times. This sequence joins TRBV27 and TRBJ2-1; TRBD2 matches 11 bases. This CDR3 spans 14 amino acids. V was clipped by 6 bases and J by 6 bases; unmatched bases: 4. The germline V gene has CDR1 MNHEY and CDR2 SMNVEV (reference sequence). This CDR3 is CASRLAGVFNEQFF. CDR3 DNA sequence: TGTGCCAGCAGACTAGCGGGAGTATTCAATGAGCAGTTCTTC.

This chain links TRBV6-1 with TRBJ2-7; weak D call: TRBD1 (5 bases). The CDR3 spans 14 residues. From germline, CDR1 is MNHNS and CDR2 SASEGT. Trimming pared 5 bases from V and 0 bases from J, leaving 11 bases between. CDR3 in amino acids: CASSLTESSYEQYF. CDR3 nucleotides: TGTGCCAGCAGTTTGACAGAGAGCTCCTACGAGCAGTACTTC.

This clonotype occurred many times. This chain uses TRBV28 with TRBJ2-5, with 7 bases matching TRBD2. Per the germline V gene, CDR1 is MDHEN and CDR2 is SYDVKM. This CDR3 spans 15 amino acids. The junction had 10 bases not matched to a gene; V was cut back by 8 bases and J by 1 base. The CDR3 here is CASVGGGVGQETQYF. In DNA form, the CDR3 reads TGTGCCAGCGTCGGCGGGGGAGTAGGCCAAGAGACCCAGTACTTC.

As regards this clonotype: Given a much more abundant clone one base away, this may be a read error. The chain employs TRBV12-3 or TRBV12-4 and TRBJ1-1, with a tentative D call TRBD1 (5 bases). The CDR3 consists of 13 residues. V lost 5 bases and J lost 7, with 14 bases in between. The CDR3 loop is CASSKGAGREAFF. CDR3 DNA: TGTGCCAGCAGTAAAGGGGCAGGACGTGAAGCTTTCTTT.

This clonotype showed up many times. The CDR3 DNA sequence: TGTGCCAGCAGTCCCGGGACTCCTGCCTACAATGAGCAGTTCTTC. This translates into CASSPGTPAYNEQFF. The chain has TRBV12-3 or TRBV12-4 and TRBJ2-1, with a tentative D call TRBD2 (6 bases). Trimming took off 5 bases at V and 2 bases at J, with 13 bases between the two ends. CDR3 size: 15 residues.

This clonotype was observed at least ten times. The chain combines TRBV2 with TRBJ2-7; D perhaps matches TRBD1 (7 bases). V was trimmed by 6 bases and J by 0 bases, leaving 15 bases between them. CDR1 is SNHLY, CDR2 FYNNEI, per germline. The CDR3 is made up of 15 amino acids. CDR3 region: CASRGGAGGSYEQYF. The CDR3 bases are TGTGCCAGCAGGGGCGGGGCAGGGGGCTCCTACGAGCAGTACTTC.

This clonotype came up many times. CDR3 sequence (DNA): TGCGCCAGCAGCCAAGTGGCTGAAAAACTGTTTTTT. Encoded protein: CASSQVAEKLFF. The genes are TRBV4-1 and TRBJ1-4; no clear D. Between the trimmed V and J ends, which lost 1 base and 7 bases, there was a span of 4 bases. The germline V gene encodes CDR1 MGHRA and CDR2 YSYEKL. The CDR3 consists of 12 residues.

This clonotype was observed many times. This chain joins TRBV7-3 and TRBJ2-1, with D uncertain. Germline CDR1 is SGHTA and CDR2 is FQGTGA. CDR3 size: 15 residues. Trimming shortened V by 0 bases and J by 7 bases, and 13 bases separated the two germline ends. This CDR3 reads CASSLTVGVTNEQFF. The CDR3 DNA sequence: TGTGCCAGCAGCTTAACGGTTGGGGTAACGAATGAGCAGTTCTTC.

J is TRBJ2-6 and V is TRBV2; TRBD1 matches at 9 bases. V gave up 6 bases and J gave up 4 bases; unmatched junction bases: 7. Germline values: CDR1 SNHLY, CDR2 FYNNEI. The CDR3 is 16 residues long. For the CDR3, the DNA is TGTGCCAGCAGGGATGGACAGGGGCCCGGGGCCAACGTCCTGACTTTC. This gives the protein CASRDGQGPGANVLTF.

The sample holds a few counts of this clonotype. The rearrangement uses TRBV5-1 and TRBJ1-1; D ambiguous. Germline CDR1 SGHRS, CDR2 YFSETQ. This CDR3 has 14 residues. V was shortened by 0 bases and J by 6 bases, with 12 bases between the two germline ends. This CDR3 reads CASSLGTGMAEAFF. For the CDR3, the DNA is TGCGCCAGCAGCTTGGGAACGGGGATGGCTGAAGCTTTCTTT.

V usage is TRBV6-2 or TRBV6-3 and J usage is TRBJ2-3; weak D call: TRBD2 (7 bases). This CDR3 has 15 amino acids. Germline V lookup: CDR1 MNHEY, CDR2 SVGEGT. V lost 10 bases and J lost 3, with 20 bases in between. The chain's CDR3 is CATRGRGSVTDTQYF. In DNA, the CDR3 is TGTGCCACACGAGGGAGGGGGAGCGTTACAGATACGCAGTATTTT.

Worth noting for this clonotype: This clone may be a read error of a much larger clone one base away. The chain links TRBV10-3 to TRBJ1-5, with a tentative D call TRBD1 (6 bases). The CDR3 runs to 13 residues. The V end lost 4 bases, the J end lost 6 bases, and 10 bases lay between the germline ends. Germline V gene lookup returns CDR1 ENHRY and CDR2 SYGVKD. The CDR3 DNA sequence: TGTGCCATCAGTGCACAGGGCCCTCAGCCCCAGCATTTT. Its protein is CAISAQGPQPQHF.

Many counts were recorded for this clonotype. The chain carries TRBV27 and TRBJ1-1; D unresolved. The V gene lost 8 bases and the J gene lost 7 bases, with 20 bases spanning the gap. This CDR3 has 14 amino acids. Germline CDR1 reads MNHEY; CDR2 reads SMNVEV (reference sequence). CDR3 sequence reads: CASHLGVGLDEAFF. CDR3 nucleotides: TGTGCCAGCCACCTCGGTGTAGGGCTTGATGAAGCTTTCTTT.

The chain carries TRBV19 and TRBJ2-1; 9 positions agree with TRBD1. Per germline, CDR1 LNHDA and CDR2 SQIVND (reference sequence). Germline trimming cut 2 bases from V and 4 bases from J; bases unmatched to any gene: 3. This CDR3 has 15 amino acids. The CDR3 DNA is TGTGCCAGTAGTATAAGAGGACAGGGGTACAATGAGCAGTTCTTC. It encodes CASSIRGQGYNEQFF.

This chain links TRBV9 with TRBJ2-1; D uncertain. This CDR3 region has 14 residues. V lost 2 bases to trimming and J lost 10 bases, with 16 bases between them. The germline V gene encodes CDR1 SGDLS and CDR2 YYNGEE. CDR3 protein: CASSVGNPLGEQFF. CDR3 DNA sequence: TGTGCCAGCAGCGTTGGGAACCCCCTCGGGGAGCAGTTCTTC.

This rearrangement joins TRBV19 to TRBJ1-1; D gene uncertain. Trimming removed 3 bases at V and 10 bases at J, with 18 bases between. Germline CDR1 LNHDA, CDR2 SQIVND (reference sequence). This CDR3 region has 14 residues. As DNA, the CDR3 is TGTGCCAGTAGTATCCCGGCCCCGCTGGTGGGAGCTTTCTTT. It specifies CASSIPAPLVGAFF.

This clonotype was detected many times. This chain uses TRBV5-1 with TRBJ2-7, with TRBD2 as a possible D gene (6 bases). Per germline, CDR1 SGHRS and CDR2 YFSETQ. V lost 4 bases and J lost 2, with 10 bases in between. This CDR3 has 13 amino acids. Here the CDR3 reads CASSAGLTYEQYF. The CDR3 nucleotides read TGCGCCAGCAGCGCGGGACTTACCTACGAGCAGTACTTC.